Listed here are 26 T cell receptor beta chains from one sample, sequenced in a study of blood T cell repertoires in COVID-19. Clones were read by immunoSEQ multiplex PCR, and TCRdb kept only the in-frame ones, dropping some. The table lists about 190,000 clones, less than 90% of them singletons. The source material was PBMCs or T cells enriched from blood (not recorded which). The receptors were sampled from a woman in her twenties or thirties who had been exposed to COVID-19.

V is TRBV5-4 and J is TRBJ1-2, with 10 bases matching TRBD1. Germline trimming cut 2 bases from V and 4 bases from J; bases unmatched to any gene: 2. This CDR3 comprises 14 residues. Germline V lookup: CDR1 SGHNT, CDR2 YYREEE (reference sequence). The CDR3 nucleotides read TGTGCCAGCAGCTTCGACAGGGGGCCCTATGGCTACACCTTC. Its translation: CASSFDRGPYGYTF. Together with reference TRBV5-4 and TRBJ1-2, the CDR3 gives the full variable domain: ETGVTQSPTHLIKTRGQQVTLRCSSQSGHNTVSWYQQALGQGPQFIFQYYREEENGRGNFPPRFSGLQFPNYSSELNVNALELDDSALYLCASSFDRGPYGYTFGSGTRLTVV.

The chain joins TRBV10-3 to TRBJ2-3; 8 bases are a match to TRBD1. The germline gives CDR1 ENHRY, CDR2 SYGVKD. This CDR3 is 14 amino acids long. The V segment lost 4 bases and the J segment 3 bases; nucleotides outside the gene matches: 3. CDR3 region: CAISVRTGTDTQYF. The CDR3 DNA is TGTGCCATCAGTGTTCGGACAGGGACAGATACGCAGTATTTT.

The chain has TRBV4-1 and TRBJ1-4, with a possible D match to TRBD1 (6 bases). CDR1 is MGHRA and CDR2 is YSYEKL in the germline V gene. The V end was cut by 5 bases, the J end by 7 bases, with 17 bases between. The CDR3 extends over 15 amino acids. The CDR3 DNA follows: TGCGCCAGCAGCTACAGGGACGGATTCCGTGAAAAACTGTTTTTT. It is translated as CASSYRDGFREKLFF.

This clone was observed a few times. V usage is TRBV6-2 or TRBV6-3 and J usage is TRBJ1-2; a possible D gene is TRBD1 (6 bases). The V end was cut by 2 bases, the J end by 5 bases, with 9 bases between. The germline CDR1 and CDR2 sequences are MNHEY and SVGEGT. This CDR3 is built from 13 residues. CDR3 protein: CASSYGGPYGYTF. CDR3 sequence (DNA): TGTGCCAGCAGTTACGGGGGCCCTTATGGCTACACCTTC.

V usage is TRBV7-9 and J usage is TRBJ2-7; 13 bases match TRBD2. In germline, CDR1 is SEHNR, CDR2 FQNEAQ (reference sequence). The CDR3 runs to 16 residues. The V gene end was trimmed by 0 bases and the J gene end by 3 bases; junction bases not matched to a gene: 2. In nucleotides, the CDR3 is TGTGCCAGCAGCTTAGCGGGGACTAGCGGGGTCTACGAGCAGTACTTC. This gives the protein CASSLAGTSGVYEQYF. Looking up the rest from reference TRBV7-9 and TRBJ2-7 gives the full variable domain: DTGVSQNPRHKITKRGQNVTFRCDPISEHNRLYWYRQTLGQGPEFLTYFQNEAQLEKSRLLSDRFSAERPKGSFSTLEIQRTEQGDSAMYLCASSLAGTSGVYEQYFGPGTRLTVT.

J is TRBJ2-5 and V is TRBV3-1 (or the pseudogene TRBV3-2), with D maybe TRBD2 (5 bases). V dropped 4 bases and J dropped 14 bases, with 20 bases sitting between them. The CDR3 runs 13 residues. The germline V gene has CDR1 LGHDT and CDR2 YNNKEL (reference sequence). CDR3 in amino acids: CASSPDPMAGFYF. CDR3 DNA sequence: TGTGCCAGCAGCCCCGACCCGATGGCGGGCTTTTACTTC.

The CDR3, as DNA: TGCGCCAGCAGCCCATTAGACAGAAACACCGGGGAGCTGTTTTTT. Translation gives CASSPLDRNTGELFF. The chain recombines TRBV4-1 with TRBJ2-2; the D gene is possibly TRBD1 (5 bases). V was clipped by 4 bases and J by 2 bases, with 11 bases between them. The CDR3 contains 15 residues. Germline CDR1 is MGHRA and CDR2 is YSYEKL.

J is TRBJ1-5 and V is TRBV6-5, with D tentatively TRBD1 (6 bases). Germline-derived CDR1 and CDR2 are MNHEY and SVGAGI. The CDR3 has 13 residues. V was shortened by 6 bases and J by 6 bases, with 12 bases between the two germline ends. CDR3 loop: CASSSGAAQPQHF. In nucleotides, the CDR3 is TGTGCCAGCAGCTCAGGGGCGGCTCAGCCCCAGCATTTT.

The chain links TRBV7-3 to TRBJ1-1; D remains ambiguous. The CDR3 is 13 amino acids. V lost 5 bases and J 3 bases, leaving 10 bases between the germline ends. Germline CDR1 and CDR2: SGHTA and FQGTGA. The CDR3 region is CASSHGRDTEAFF. The CDR3 DNA follows: TGTGCCAGCAGCCATGGGAGGGACACTGAAGCTTTCTTT.

V and J are TRBV19 and TRBJ1-2; D is ambiguous. With 0 bases removed from V and 6 bases from J, the gap between germline ends came to 17 bases. The CDR3 runs to 16 residues. Germline V CDR1 and CDR2: LNHDA, SQIVND (reference sequence). The CDR3 here is CASSIDLVARLHGYTF. The DNA of the CDR3 is TGTGCCAGTAGTATAGATCTTGTGGCAAGATTGCATGGCTACACCTTC.

This chain connects TRBV15 to TRBJ1-2, with 7 bases identical to TRBD1. Germline CDR1 is LNHNV and CDR2 is YYDKDF (reference sequence). The CDR3 is 15 amino acids. Trimming cost V 5 bases and J 4 bases; bases outside gene matches: 10. The CDR3 region has the DNA TGTGCCACCAGCGATAGGGGGCAGGCGGTCTATGGCTACACCTTC. Residues: CATSDRGQAVYGYTF.

The V gene is TRBV12-5, the J gene TRBJ1-3, with 8 bases identical to TRBD1. Per the germline V gene, CDR1 is LGHNT and CDR2 is FRNRAP. V shed 1 base and J 4 bases; nucleotides not matched to a gene: 6. This CDR3 region has 16 residues. The DNA of the CDR3 is TGTGCTAGTGGTTTGGGCATACAGGGGGGAGGAAACACCATATATTTT. Translated, it gives CASGLGIQGGGNTIYF.

There are a few counts of this clone. The rearrangement joins TRBV5-6 to TRBJ2-7; D perhaps matches TRBD1 (6 bases). Germline assignment: CDR1 SGHDT and CDR2 YYEEEE. The CDR3 spans 14 residues. The V end was cut by 3 bases, the J end by 3 bases, with 13 bases between. The DNA of the CDR3 is TGTGCCAGCAGCTATTTAGGGGGAAACTACGAGCAGTACTTC. Translating gives CASSYLGGNYEQYF.

V gene TRBV5-1 combines with J gene TRBJ1-1; 8 bases fit TRBD1. With V trimmed by 4 bases and J by 5 bases, 7 bases remained unmatched. The germline gives CDR1 SGHRS, CDR2 YFSETQ. This CDR3 has 14 residues. Written as DNA, the CDR3 is TGCGCCAGCAGCCTGGGACAGGCCCGGACTGAAGCTTTCTTT. Its protein product is CASSLGQARTEAFF.

This chain connects TRBV11-2 to TRBJ2-2; 8 bases agree with TRBD2. CDR3 length: 14 residues. CDR1 and CDR2 (germline): SGHAT, FQNNGV. V trimming: 8 bases; J trimming: 6 bases; junction bases outside the gene matches: 8. CDR3 sequence: CASGATSVAGELFF. The CDR3 bases are TGTGCCAGCGGAGCGACTAGCGTTGCCGGGGAGCTGTTTTTT.

The genes are TRBV7-2 and TRBJ2-1; 11 positions agree with TRBD2. Germline-derived CDR1 and CDR2 are SGHTA and FQGNSA. With 5 bases clipped from V and 0 bases from J, the junction kept 6 bases outside the gene matches. This CDR3 comprises 17 residues. DNA of the CDR3: TGTGCCAGCAGCCTCCGACTAGCGGGGACCTCCTACAATGAGCAGTTCTTC. Protein sequence: CASSLRLAGTSYNEQFF.

This chain uses TRBV12-5 with TRBJ1-1; no clear D gene. Germline V gene data show CDR1 as LGHNT and CDR2 as FRNRAP. Trimming removed 2 bases from V and 4 bases from J, with 11 bases in between. The CDR3 runs to 14 residues. This CDR3 reads CASGLSVESTEAFF. CDR3 nucleotides: TGTGCTAGTGGTTTGTCAGTGGAGAGCACTGAAGCTTTCTTT. The whole variable domain, filled in from reference TRBV12-5 and TRBJ1-1, reads DARVTQTPRHKVTEMGQEVTMRCQPILGHNTVFWYRQTMMQGLELLAYFRNRAPLDDSGMPKDRFSAEMPDATLATLKIQPSEPRDSAVYFCASGLSVESTEAFFGQGTRLTVV.

This chain uses TRBV5-1 with TRBJ1-6; 12 nucleotides agree with TRBD1. Germline V gene data show CDR1 as SGHRS and CDR2 as YFSETQ. With 4 bases clipped from V and 10 bases from J, the junction kept 3 bases outside the gene matches. This CDR3 comprises 14 residues. The CDR3 bases are TGCGCCAGCAGCCTGGGACAGGGGGCATCACCCCTCCACTTT. As protein: CASSLGQGASPLHF.

The rearrangement joins TRBV25-1 to TRBJ1-2, with TRBD1 matching 8 bases. With 3 bases clipped from V and 4 bases from J, the junction kept 4 bases outside the gene matches. CDR3 length: 14 amino acids. Per the germline V gene, CDR1 is MGHDK and CDR2 is SYGVNS. The CDR3 DNA follows: TGTGCCAGCAGTGAGGCAGGGGGCTTCTATGGCTACACCTTC. It specifies CASSEAGGFYGYTF.

V and J are TRBV5-1 and TRBJ2-3, with 8 bases aligning to TRBD1. Germline CDR1 is SGHRS and CDR2 is YFSETQ. With V trimmed by 0 bases and J by 2 bases, 5 bases remained unmatched. The CDR3 sequence is 16 residues long. CDR3 in amino acids: CASSLGDQGATDTQYF. CDR3 coding DNA: TGCGCCAGCAGCTTGGGTGATCAGGGGGCCACAGATACGCAGTATTTT.

The chain employs TRBV14 and TRBJ2-5; a weak D match, TRBD1 (5 bases). V was clipped by 1 base and J by 5 bases, with 23 bases between them. The CDR3 sequence is 18 residues long. Germline lookup yields CDR1 SGHDN and CDR2 FVKESK. Here the CDR3 reads CASSQAPATALPIETQYF. CDR3 DNA: TGTGCCAGCAGCCAAGCCCCCGCGACAGCCCTTCCTATCGAGACCCAGTACTTC. Complete variable domain (other parts from reference TRBV14 and TRBJ2-5): EAGVTQFPSHSVIEKGQTVTLRCDPISGHDNLYWYRRVMGKEIKFLLHFVKESKQDESGMPNNRFLAERTGGTYSTLKVQPAELEDSGVYFCASSQAPATALPIETQYFGPGTRLLVL.

This chain uses TRBV7-8 with TRBJ1-1, with no clear D. V was pared by 1 base and J by 4 bases, with 16 bases between. CDR1 is SGHVS and CDR2 is FQNEAQ in the germline V gene. CDR3 length equals 16 residues. The CDR3 is CASSLEGQVVSTEAFF. CDR3 nucleotides: TGTGCCAGCAGCTTAGAAGGCCAGGTTGTGTCCACTGAAGCTTTCTTT.

The chain employs TRBV7-9 and TRBJ2-7; the match to TRBD1 covers 11 bases. The CDR3 length is 16 residues. The V segment lost 5 bases and the J segment 4 bases; nucleotides outside the gene matches: 10. Germline V gene sequence: CDR1 SEHNR, CDR2 FQNEAQ (reference sequence). CDR3 sequence (DNA): TGTGCCAGCAGCCCACCTCTGGACAGGGGGCTGTACGAGCAGTACTTC. Translating it yields CASSPPLDRGLYEQYF.

There are a few counts of this clone. This chain joins TRBV7-9 and TRBJ1-2; D is perhaps TRBD1 (6 bases). The V end lost 4 bases, the J end lost 8 bases, and 14 bases lay between the germline ends. In germline, CDR1 is SEHNR, CDR2 FQNEAQ (reference sequence). The CDR3 runs 13 residues. The CDR3 DNA is TGTGCCAGCAGCTCCCCAGGGGTGGGGGGCTACACCTTC. Its translation is CASSSPGVGGYTF. Together with reference TRBV7-9 and TRBJ1-2, the CDR3 gives the full variable domain: DTGVSQNPRHKITKRGQNVTFRCDPISEHNRLYWYRQTLGQGPEFLTYFQNEAQLEKSRLLSDRFSAERPKGSFSTLEIQRTEQGDSAMYLCASSSPGVGGYTFGSGTRLTVV.

The V call is TRBV12-3 or TRBV12-4, the J call TRBJ2-3, with a weak D call TRBD2 (6 bases). Trimming took 6 bases from V and 5 from J, leaving 9 bases between them. This CDR3 is 12 amino acids long. CDR3: CASSRLVDTQYF. The DNA for the CDR3 is TGTGCCAGCAGCCGACTAGTAGATACGCAGTATTTT.

The CDR3 region is CASRTTSGETQYF. In DNA form, the CDR3 reads TGTGCCAGCAGAACAACCTCCGGGGAGACCCAGTACTTC. The rearrangement links TRBV7-2 to TRBJ2-5; D is ambiguous. The V end was cut by 6 bases, the J end by 5 bases, with 13 bases between. This CDR3 has 13 amino acids. CDR1 SGHTA and CDR2 FQGNSA come from the germline V gene.